These 28 T cell receptor beta chains were sequenced from one sample in a study of HIV-infected patients and healthy controls. No cell fractionation was done, so the repertoire covers all unsorted peripheral blood T cells. About 450 ng RNA was reverse transcribed with alpha and beta constant-region primers. Each of the alpha and beta chains got its own library through chain-specific third strand synthesis with indices. TCRdb called the 5' RACE reads again in MiXCR, with one record for every CDR3 protein. In the table there are more than 7,500 distinct CDR3 sequences, 8% to 10% of which are singletons. Sequencing was performed on blood, taken before antiretroviral therapy. These receptors originate from an adult with HIV infection.

This clonotype was counted many times. The chain joins TRBV9 to TRBJ1-2, with D uncertain. The CDR3 length is 14 residues. Trimming took 4 bases from V and 8 from J, leaving 18 bases between them. In germline, CDR1 is SGDLS, CDR2 YYNGEE. The CDR3 DNA sequence: TGTGCCAGCAGCCAAGACCCCTATCAGACCGGCTACACCTTC. Translating gives CASSQDPYQTGYTF.

By frequency in the sample, this clonotype is medium-sized. The chain joins TRBV18 to TRBJ2-7; 7 nucleotides match TRBD2. The ends lost 1 base at V and 4 bases at J; junction bases unmatched: 10. Germline lookup yields CDR1 KGHSH and CDR2 LQKENI. CDR3 length: 16 residues. The CDR3: CASSPLGLAADYEQYF. The DNA of the CDR3 is TGTGCCAGCTCACCACTGGGCCTAGCGGCCGATTACGAGCAGTACTTC.

This clonotype was found many times. The V call is TRBV2, the J call TRBJ1-5, with 11 bases lining up with TRBD1. CDR3 length: 19 residues. CDR1 and CDR2 (germline): SNHLY, FYNNEI. With 2 bases clipped from V and 1 base from J, the junction kept 10 bases outside the gene matches. The CDR3 coding sequence is TGTGCCAGCAGTGAACGAGGGACAGGGGGGGATGTCAGCAATCAGCCCCAGCATTTT. This gives the protein CASSERGTGGDVSNQPQHF.

This clonotype showed up many times. The chain couples TRBV5-1 to TRBJ2-1, with D hard to call. The CDR3 consists of 13 residues. Looked up from germline, CDR1 is SGHRS and CDR2 is YFSETQ. V lost 0 bases and J 4 bases, leaving 5 bases between the germline ends. The CDR3 DNA follows: TGCGCCAGCAGCTTGGTAGGGTACAATGAGCAGTTCTTC. Amino acids: CASSLVGYNEQFF. Full variable domain (outside the CDR3, taken from reference TRBV5-1 and TRBJ2-1): KAGVTQTPRYLIKTRGQQVTLSCSPISGHRSVSWYQQTPGQGLQFLFEYFSETQRNKGNFPGRFSGRQFSNSRSEMNVSTLELGDSALYLCASSLVGYNEQFFGPGTRLTVL.

This clonotype was counted many times. V is TRBV6-2 or TRBV6-3 and J is TRBJ1-5; D unresolved. Per germline, CDR1 MNHEY and CDR2 SVGEGT. V was shortened by 0 bases and J by 2 bases, with 11 bases between the two germline ends. The CDR3 runs to 16 residues. The CDR3: CASSYSGRAGNQPQHF. CDR3 nucleotides: TGTGCCAGCAGTTACTCTGGGAGGGCCGGCAATCAGCCCCAGCATTTT.

Many counts were recorded for this clonotype. V and J are TRBV5-6 and TRBJ1-2; D gene uncertain. V dropped 0 bases and J dropped 4 bases, with 4 bases sitting between them. Germline CDR1 is SGHDT and CDR2 is YYEEEE. The CDR3 has 12 amino acids. CDR3 DNA sequence: TGTGCCAGCAGCTTGGACAGCTATGGCTACACCTTC. Its protein is CASSLDSYGYTF. The full variable domain, with the rest looked up from reference TRBV5-6 and TRBJ1-2, is DAGVTQSPTHLIKTRGQQVTLRCSPKSGHDTVSWYQQALGQGPQFIFQYYEEEERQRGNFPDRFSGHQFPNYSSELNVNALLLGDSALYLCASSLDSYGYTFGSGTRLTVV.

There are many counts of this clonotype. The CDR3 coding sequence is TGTGCCAGTACTCCGGGGGGACTTACCTACAATGAGCAGTTCTTC. Encoded protein: CASTPGGLTYNEQFF. This chain uses TRBV19 with TRBJ2-1, with 7 bases lining up with TRBD2. This CDR3 has 15 residues. After removal of 7 bases from V and 2 bases from J, the junction contained 8 bases not matched to a gene. Germline V gene sequence: CDR1 LNHDA, CDR2 SQIVND (reference sequence).

This chain connects TRBV6-6 to TRBJ2-3; 9 nucleotides line up with TRBD1. Unmatched junction bases numbered 4, after V lost 3 bases and J lost 3 bases. Germline V CDR1 and CDR2: MNHNY, SVGAGI (reference sequence). The CDR3 is made up of 15 amino acids. CDR3 DNA: TGTGCCAGCAGTTATTTACAGGGGGCTACAGATACGCAGTATTTT. Translation: CASSYLQGATDTQYF.

This clonotype has ten or more counts. J is TRBJ2-5 and V is TRBV6-6, with D unresolved. With 4 bases removed from V and 1 base from J, the gap between germline ends came to 7 bases. CDR3 size: 13 residues. In germline, CDR1 is MNHNY, CDR2 SVGAGI (reference sequence). The CDR3 region is CASSWTVQETQYF. For the CDR3, the DNA is TGTGCCAGCAGTTGGACGGTCCAAGAGACCCAGTACTTC.

In this sample, this clonotype turned up many times. V and J are TRBV30 and TRBJ2-1, with 9 bases lining up with TRBD1. The CDR3 extends over 15 amino acids. With V trimmed by 2 bases and J by 7 bases, 9 bases remained unmatched. Germline V CDR1 and CDR2: GTSNPN, SVGIG (reference sequence). The CDR3 here is CAWSLKGQGRNEQFF. The CDR3 DNA reads TGTGCCTGGAGTCTTAAGGGACAGGGACGGAATGAGCAGTTCTTC.

This clonotype has ten or more counts. Written as DNA, the CDR3 is TGCGCCAGCAGCTTGGATGGAGGGCTGAACACTGAAGCTTTCTTT. It specifies CASSLDGGLNTEAFF. The rearrangement joins TRBV5-1 to TRBJ1-1; D gene unclear. Trimming took 0 bases from V and 0 from J, leaving 9 bases between them. The CDR3 has 15 residues. The germline gives CDR1 SGHRS, CDR2 YFSETQ.

This clonotype came up many times. The chain couples TRBV12-3 or TRBV12-4 to TRBJ2-3, with 7 positions matching TRBD1. The V gene end was trimmed by 5 bases and the J gene end by 8 bases; junction bases not matched to a gene: 4. This CDR3 region has 12 residues. The CDR3: CASSPHRGTQYF. As DNA, the CDR3 is TGTGCCAGCAGTCCCCACAGGGGTACGCAGTATTTT.

Within the sample, this clonotype is medium-sized (0.01 to 0.1%). V gene TRBV2 combines with J gene TRBJ2-6; 8 positions match TRBD2. V gave up 11 bases and J gave up 0 bases; unmatched junction bases: 12. This CDR3 is built from 17 residues. Germline V gene lookup returns CDR1 SNHLY and CDR2 FYNNEI. The CDR3, as DNA: TGTGCCGGACAAGCGGGGGCCAGAACCTCTGGGGCCAACGTCCTGACTTTC. Translated, it gives CAGQAGARTSGANVLTF.

In this sample, this clonotype turned up a few times. The rearrangement links TRBV30 to TRBJ2-1; a possible D gene is TRBD2 (5 bases). Trimming stripped 1 base from V and 7 bases from J, with 11 bases between. The germline V gene encodes CDR1 GTSNPN and CDR2 SVGIG (reference sequence). The CDR3 contains 13 residues. CDR3 in amino acids: CAWSGSRGNEQFF. The CDR3, as DNA: TGTGCCTGGAGTGGCTCCCGAGGGAATGAGCAGTTCTTC. The entire variable domain, with the rest obtained from reference TRBV30 and TRBJ2-1, is as follows: SQTIHQWPATLVQPVGSPLSLECTVEGTSNPNLYWYRQAAGRGLQLLFYSVGIGQISSEVPQNLSASRPQDRQFILSSKKLLLSDSGFYLCAWSGSRGNEQFFGPGTRLTVL.

This clonotype was recorded at least ten times. The V gene is TRBV7-9, the J gene TRBJ2-3; D is unresolved. CDR3 length equals 14 residues. The V and J ends lost 5 bases and 5 bases respectively, with 14 bases between them. Germline V gives CDR1 SEHNR, CDR2 FQNEAQ (reference sequence). CDR3 sequence: CASSPWSLRDTQYF. The CDR3 nucleotides are TGTGCCAGCAGCCCCTGGAGCCTTAGAGATACGCAGTATTTT.

In its sample, this clonotype was seen many times. This sequence joins TRBV19 and TRBJ1-5; D uncertain. Germline V gene sequence: CDR1 LNHDA, CDR2 SQIVND (reference sequence). This CDR3 is built from 13 residues. Trimming took off 11 bases at V and 3 bases at J, with 14 bases between the two ends. The CDR3 nucleotides are TGTGCCGCAACACAAGAGCACAATCAGCCCCAGCATTTT. Its translation: CAATQEHNQPQHF.

This rearrangement joins TRBV7-2 to TRBJ1-6; the D gene is possibly TRBD1 (5 bases). This CDR3 is built from 13 residues. Germline assignment: CDR1 SGHTA and CDR2 FQGNSA. The ends were cut back, 5 bases at V and 10 bases at J, with 12 bases in the middle. As DNA, the CDR3 is TGTGCCAGCAGCCCCCGCGGGACCTCACCCCTCCACTTT. It is translated as CASSPRGTSPLHF.

This clonotype occurred many times. The chain is built from TRBV12-3 or TRBV12-4 and TRBJ2-4, with a possible D match to TRBD1 (5 bases). The CDR3 consists of 13 residues. Trimming removed 2 bases from V and 7 bases from J, with 9 bases in between. In DNA form, the CDR3 reads TGTGCCAGCAGTTTAATGCCAGGGAACATTCAGTACTTC. Translating it yields CASSLMPGNIQYF.

This chain links TRBV19 with TRBJ1-2, with a possible D match to TRBD1 (5 bases). The germline V gene encodes CDR1 LNHDA and CDR2 SQIVND (reference sequence). This CDR3 has 14 amino acids. Between the trimmed V and J ends, which lost 6 bases and 5 bases, there was a span of 16 bases. Here the CDR3 DNA reads TGTGCCAGTAGCTCCCGGGACGGAATTTATGGCTACACCTTC. Amino acids: CASSSRDGIYGYTF.

This clonotype has at least ten counts. V and J are TRBV10-3 and TRBJ2-5; no definite D call. V shed 0 bases and J shed 7 bases, with 12 bases lying between them. CDR3 length: 14 residues. Germline V gives CDR1 ENHRY, CDR2 SYGVKD. CDR3 sequence: CAISESEVSGTQYF. Written as DNA, the CDR3 is TGTGCCATCAGTGAGTCGGAAGTGTCAGGGACCCAGTACTTC.

The chain employs TRBV28 and TRBJ1-5; no reliable D call. The CDR3 is 13 amino acids. V lost 5 bases to trimming and J lost 2 bases, with 7 bases between them. Germline values: CDR1 MDHEN, CDR2 SYDVKM. The CDR3 DNA sequence: TGTGCCAGCAGTCTTACAGGCAATCAGCCCCAGCATTTT. It yields the protein CASSLTGNQPQHF.

This clonotype was recorded once. This chain links TRBV5-8 with TRBJ1-1, with 7 bases identical to TRBD1. The germline V gene encodes CDR1 SGHTS and CDR2 YDEGEE. The CDR3 length is 15 residues. V shed 0 bases, J shed 5 bases, and the junction held 7 bases outside the gene matches. CDR3 in DNA: TGTGCCAGCAGCTTGGCCGTCAGGGGGTCGACTGAAGCTTTCTTT. It codes for CASSLAVRGSTEAFF.

This clonotype is medium-sized (0.01 to 0.1%) within its sample. This chain connects TRBV6-6 to TRBJ2-3, with 9 positions matching TRBD2. Germline V gene lookup returns CDR1 MNHNY and CDR2 SVGAGI (reference sequence). The junction had 12 bases not matched to a gene; V was cut back by 5 bases and J by 6 bases. There are 16 residues in the CDR3. CDR3 nucleotides: TGTGCCAGCAGTACCCCGTTAGCGGGGGAATCGGATACGCAGTATTTT. Protein: CASSTPLAGESDTQYF.

The gene calls are TRBV19 and TRBJ2-1; no reliable D call. Per the germline V gene, CDR1 is LNHDA and CDR2 is SQIVND (reference sequence). This CDR3 has 12 amino acids. Trimming left V 5 bases short and J 7 bases short, with 9 bases between. CDR3 in DNA: TGTGCCAGTAGTCCCCGGCCGAATGAGCAGTTCTTC. It is translated as CASSPRPNEQFF.

This clonotype came up many times. The chain links TRBV29-1 to TRBJ2-1; 7 bases fit TRBD1. J was trimmed by 3 bases and V by 6 bases; bases with no gene match: 5. CDR1 SQVTM and CDR2 ANQGSEA come from the germline V gene. This CDR3 region has 13 residues. This chain's CDR3 is CSVTGTDYNEQFF. The CDR3 nucleotides are TGCAGCGTCACCGGGACAGACTACAATGAGCAGTTCTTC.

This clonotype was detected ten times or more. This chain links TRBV5-4 with TRBJ1-1; tentatively, D is TRBD1 (5 bases). This CDR3 has 12 residues. CDR1 and CDR2 (germline): SGHNT, YYREEE (reference sequence). With 0 bases removed from V and 7 bases from J, the gap between germline ends came to 7 bases. The CDR3 DNA reads as TGTGCCAGCAGCTTGGAGACAGTTGAAGCTTTCTTT. Protein: CASSLETVEAFF.

This clonotype came up once. This sequence joins TRBV7-9 and TRBJ2-1; a possible D gene is TRBD1 (6 bases). Germline-derived CDR1 and CDR2 are SEHNR and FQNEAQ (reference sequence). The CDR3 extends over 17 amino acids. Trimming stripped 5 bases from V and 5 bases from J, with 22 bases between. This CDR3 reads CASSPLGMAGVDNEQFF. The CDR3 DNA reads as TGTGCCAGCAGCCCTCTAGGGATGGCAGGGGTGGACAATGAGCAGTTCTTC.

This clonotype was seen many times. This chain joins TRBV11-3 and TRBJ2-1; TRBD2 might be the D (6 bases). The V gene's germline CDR1 is SGHNT and CDR2 YENEEA. Trimming pared 3 bases from V and 1 base from J, leaving 10 bases between. The CDR3 has 15 amino acids. In DNA, the CDR3 is TGTGCCAGCAGCTTTATTGCGGGATCCTACAATGAGCAGTTCTTC. Protein sequence: CASSFIAGSYNEQFF.